The text below deals with one TCR beta chain. This specimen belongs to a study of Tregs in tolerant kidney transplant recipients. TCRdb's table, derived via immunoSEQ multiplex PCR, lists solely in-frame clones and lacks some. The sample consists of about 66,000 clones, about nine tenths of them appearing once. Deletions cut 5 bases from V and 0 bases from J, with 14 bases between. Germline-derived CDR1 and CDR2 are SGHTA and FQGTGA. The CDR3 spans 16 residues. CD4+CD25+CD127- Tregs, CD4+CD25- non-Tregs, CD4 and CD8 cells were sorted. This clonotype was obtained from a human donor who received a combined kidney and bone marrow transplant. The sample consisted of CD8+ T cells from blood, taken before the transplant. The chain employs TRBV7-3 and TRBJ2-4, with D possibly being TRBD1 (5 bases). This CDR3 is CASSPRQGIAKNIQYF. The CDR3 DNA reads as TGTGCCAGCAGCCCCCGGCAGGGTATAGCCAAAAACATTCAGTACTTC.